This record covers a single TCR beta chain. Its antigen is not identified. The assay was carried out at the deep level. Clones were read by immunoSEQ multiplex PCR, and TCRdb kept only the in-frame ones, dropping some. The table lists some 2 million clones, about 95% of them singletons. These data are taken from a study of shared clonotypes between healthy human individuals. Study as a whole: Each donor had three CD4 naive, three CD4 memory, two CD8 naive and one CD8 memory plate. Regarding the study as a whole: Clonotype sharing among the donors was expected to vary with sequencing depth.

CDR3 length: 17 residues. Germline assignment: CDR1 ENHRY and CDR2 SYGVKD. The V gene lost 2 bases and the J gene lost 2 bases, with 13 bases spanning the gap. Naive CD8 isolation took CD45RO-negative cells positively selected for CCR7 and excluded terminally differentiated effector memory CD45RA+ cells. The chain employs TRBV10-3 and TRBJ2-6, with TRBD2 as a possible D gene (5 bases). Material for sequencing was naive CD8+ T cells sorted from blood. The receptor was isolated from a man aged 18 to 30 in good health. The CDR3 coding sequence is TGTGCCATCAGTGAGGCAGACGAGAGGGCTGGGGCCAACGTCCTGACTTTC. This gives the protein CAISEADERAGANVLTF.